These T cell receptor beta chains were read from a single sample in a study of shared clonotypes between healthy human individuals. The repertoire was sequenced with immunoSEQ multiplex PCR; TCRdb's copy has only in-frame clones and lacks some. The table lists 2 million or so clones, around 95% of them singletons, with 0.1% to 0.15% in the top ten. The sample was naive CD4+ T cells sorted from blood. Receptors originate from a young man in good health. CDR3s include the opening cysteine and the closing phenylalanine or tryptophan. The D gene is left open where the match is weak.

V gene	CDR3 length	J gene	D gene	CDR3 protein	CDR3 DNA
TRBV6-1	14	TRBJ2-7	TRBD2	CASATTSVSYEQYF	TGTGCCAGCGCTACGACTAGCGTCTCCTACGAGCAGTACTTC
TRBV6-1	13	TRBJ1-2	-	CANNRPFGYGYTF	TGTGCCAACAATCGCCCATTCGGCTATGGCTACACCTTC
TRBV7-4	15	TRBJ2-2	TRBD2	CAAPSCGRLAGELFF	TGTGCCGCACCGAGTTGCGGGAGGCTCGCCGGGGAGCTGTTTTTT
TRBV7-8	15	TRBJ2-2	-	CASSFRDTTTGELFF	TGTGCCAGCAGCTTCCGGGACACTACAACCGGGGAGCTGTTTTTT
TRBV7-2	13	TRBJ1-2	-	CASSAYIRVGYTF	TGTGCCAGCAGCGCCTATATCAGGGTGGGCTACACCTTC
TRBV6-1	14	TRBJ2-7	TRBD1	CASSPRQGSYEQYF	TGTGCCAGCAGCCCCAGACAGGGTAGTTACGAGCAGTACTTC
TRBV5-1	14	TRBJ2-5	-	CASSSGQEGETQYF	TGCGCCAGCAGCTCAGGACAGGAGGGAGAGACCCAGTACTTC
TRBV5-1	15	TRBJ1-5	-	CASSSGGGDNQPQHF	TGCGCCAGCAGCTCAGGAGGCGGAGACAATCAGCCCCAGCATTTT
TRBV30	15	TRBJ2-2	-	CAWSVPQMNTGELFF	TGTGCCTGGAGTGTACCACAGATGAACACCGGGGAGCTGTTTTTT
TRBV25-1	14	TRBJ1-2	TRBD1	CASLGQGRIYGYTF	TGTGCCAGCTTGGGACAGGGGCGGATCTATGGCTACACCTTC
TRBV4-3	16	TRBJ1-6	-	CASSQDRPNYNSPLHF	TGCGCCAGCAGCCAAGACAGGCCAAACTATAATTCACCCCTCCACTTT
TRBV29-1	13	TRBJ2-7	TRBD1	CSATDRDLYEQYF	TGCAGCGCAACCGACAGGGATCTCTACGAGCAGTACTTC
TRBV7-6	15	TRBJ1-1	TRBD1	CASSSSGQVNTEAFF	TGTGCCAGCAGCTCTTCGGGACAGGTGAACACTGAAGCTTTCTTT
TRBV7-2	16	TRBJ2-7	TRBD2	CASSLFPGLAEYEQYF	TGTGCCAGCAGCCTATTTCCGGGACTAGCGGAGTACGAGCAGTACTTC
TRBV5-1	15	TRBJ2-7	TRBD1	CASSEGQTSSYEQYF	TGCGCCAGCAGCGAGGGACAGACAAGCTCCTACGAGCAGTACTTC
TRBV7-2	14	TRBJ2-7	-	CASSLTQVSYEQYF	TGTGCCAGCAGCTTAACACAGGTCTCCTACGAGCAGTACTTC
TRBV27	16	TRBJ1-6	-	CASSFAGSSYNSPLHF	TGTGCCAGCAGTTTTGCGGGGAGTTCCTATAATTCACCCCTCCACTTT
TRBV11-3	14	TRBJ2-2	TRBD2	CASSTGLQAGELFF	TGTGCCAGCAGCACGGGACTACAGGCCGGGGAGCTGTTTTTT
TRBV28	15	TRBJ2-7	TRBD1	CASSSGTASSYEQYF	TGTGCCAGCAGTTCCGGGACAGCTAGCTCCTACGAGCAGTACTTC
TRBV30	15	TRBJ2-3	TRBD2	CAWSVASGRANTQYF	TGTGCCTGGAGTGTAGCTAGCGGGAGGGCAAACACGCAGTATTTT
TRBV29-1	11	TRBJ2-7	-	CSVEVKDSPYF	TGCAGCGTTGAAGTAAAGGACAGTCCTTACTTC
TRBV9	15	TRBJ2-7	TRBD2	CASSHDGGSSYEQYF	TGTGCCAGCAGCCACGACGGGGGGAGCTCCTACGAGCAGTACTTC
TRBV7-2	14	TRBJ1-2	-	CASSLAGTNYGYTF	TGTGCCAGCAGCTTAGCAGGGACTAACTATGGCTACACCTTC
TRBV5-1	15	TRBJ2-3	-	CASSLIGGWGDTQYF	TGCGCCAGCAGCTTGATCGGGGGATGGGGAGATACGCAGTATTTT
TRBV11-2	16	TRBJ2-1	-	CASSLGRPAPYNEQFF	TGTGCCAGCAGCTTAGGTCGCCCAGCCCCCTACAATGAGCAGTTCTTC
TRBV10-3	14	TRBJ2-3	-	CAISEPASTDTQYF	TGTGCCATCAGTGAGCCAGCCTCCACAGATACGCAGTATTTT
TRBV30	14	TRBJ2-2	TRBD1	CAWRKGAGTGELFF	TGTGCCTGGAGGAAGGGGGCAGGAACCGGGGAGCTGTTTTTT
TRBV14	14	TRBJ1-3	-	CASSQGGVGNTIYF	TGTGCCAGCAGCCAAGGAGGGGTTGGAAACACCATATATTTT
TRBV13	13	TRBJ2-3	TRBD2	CACSGIKKDTQYF	TGTGCCTGTAGCGGGATAAAGAAAGATACGCAGTATTTT